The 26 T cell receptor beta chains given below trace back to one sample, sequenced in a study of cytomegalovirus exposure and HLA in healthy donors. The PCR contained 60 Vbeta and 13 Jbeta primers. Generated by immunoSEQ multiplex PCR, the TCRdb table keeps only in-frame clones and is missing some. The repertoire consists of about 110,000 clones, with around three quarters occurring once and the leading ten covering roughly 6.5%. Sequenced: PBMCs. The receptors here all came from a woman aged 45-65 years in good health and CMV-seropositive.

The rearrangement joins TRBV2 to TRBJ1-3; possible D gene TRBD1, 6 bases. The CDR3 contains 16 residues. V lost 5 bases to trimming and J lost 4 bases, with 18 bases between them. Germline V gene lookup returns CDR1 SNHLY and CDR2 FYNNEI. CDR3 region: CASSPRGQIVGNTIYF. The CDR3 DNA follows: TGTGCCAGCAGTCCTAGGGGACAAATCGTAGGAAACACCATATATTTT. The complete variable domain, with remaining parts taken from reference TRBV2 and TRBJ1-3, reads EPEVTQTPSHQVTQMGQEVILRCVPISNHLYFYWYRQILGQKVEFLVSFYNNEISEKSEIFDDQFSVERPDGSNFTLKIRSTKLEDSAMYFCASSPRGQIVGNTIYFGEGSWLTVV.

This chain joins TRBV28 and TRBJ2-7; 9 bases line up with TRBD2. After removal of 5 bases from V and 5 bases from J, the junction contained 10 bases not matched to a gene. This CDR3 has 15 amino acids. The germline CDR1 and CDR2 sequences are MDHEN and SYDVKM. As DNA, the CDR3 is TGTGCCAGCAGTCTATTAGCGGGGGCCGCCAACGAGCAGTACTTC. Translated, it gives CASSLLAGAANEQYF.

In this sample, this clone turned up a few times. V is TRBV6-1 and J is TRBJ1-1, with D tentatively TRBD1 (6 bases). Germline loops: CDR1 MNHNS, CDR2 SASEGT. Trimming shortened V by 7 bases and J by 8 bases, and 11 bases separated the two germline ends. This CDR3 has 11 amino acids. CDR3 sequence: CASTATGEAFF. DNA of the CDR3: TGTGCCAGCACCGCGACAGGAGAAGCTTTCTTT.

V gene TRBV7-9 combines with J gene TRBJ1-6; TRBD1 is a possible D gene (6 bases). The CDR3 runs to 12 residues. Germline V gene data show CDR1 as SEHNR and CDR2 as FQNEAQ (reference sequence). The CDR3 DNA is TGTTCCGGTCAGGGGTATAATTCACCCCTCCACTTT. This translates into CSGQGYNSPLHF.

CDR3 coding DNA: TGTGCCAGCAGCTCCGCGGGGGAGACCCAGTACTTC. Amino acids: CASSSAGETQYF. This chain joins TRBV7-9 and TRBJ2-5, with a possible D match to TRBD2 (6 bases). The CDR3 is 12 amino acids. Trimming stripped 4 bases from V and 5 bases from J, with 8 bases between. Looked up from germline, CDR1 is SEHNR and CDR2 is FQNEAQ (reference sequence).

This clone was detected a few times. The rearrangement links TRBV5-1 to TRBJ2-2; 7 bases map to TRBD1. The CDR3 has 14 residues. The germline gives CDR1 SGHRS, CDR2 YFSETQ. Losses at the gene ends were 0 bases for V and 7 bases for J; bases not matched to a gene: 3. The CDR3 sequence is CASSLGGGDGELFF. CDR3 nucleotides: TGCGCCAGCAGCTTGGGAGGGGGCGACGGGGAGCTGTTTTTT.

The CDR3 coding sequence is TGTGCCAGCAGCGTGGACATCATGAACACTGAAGCTTTCTTT. Translating gives CASSVDIMNTEAFF. This rearrangement joins TRBV9 to TRBJ1-1, with D possibly being TRBD1 (5 bases). Germline values: CDR1 SGDLS, CDR2 YYNGEE. Trimming took 2 bases from V and 0 from J, leaving 8 bases between them. There are 14 residues in the CDR3.

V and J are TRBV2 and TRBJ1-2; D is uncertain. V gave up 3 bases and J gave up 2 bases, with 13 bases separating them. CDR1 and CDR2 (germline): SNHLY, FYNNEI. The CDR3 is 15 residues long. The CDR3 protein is CASSDPGGRNYGYTF. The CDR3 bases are TGTGCCAGCAGTGACCCAGGCGGGCGGAACTATGGCTACACCTTC.

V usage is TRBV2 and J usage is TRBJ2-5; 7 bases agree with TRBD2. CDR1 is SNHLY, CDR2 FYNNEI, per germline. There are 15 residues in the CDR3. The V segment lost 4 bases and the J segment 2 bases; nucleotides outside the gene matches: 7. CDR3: CASSGPEAGQETQYF. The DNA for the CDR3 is TGTGCCAGCAGTGGGCCAGAAGCGGGGCAAGAGACCCAGTACTTC. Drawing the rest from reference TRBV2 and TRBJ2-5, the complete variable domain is EPEVTQTPSHQVTQMGQEVILRCVPISNHLYFYWYRQILGQKVEFLVSFYNNEISEKSEIFDDQFSVERPDGSNFTLKIRSTKLEDSAMYFCASSGPEAGQETQYFGPGTRLLVL.

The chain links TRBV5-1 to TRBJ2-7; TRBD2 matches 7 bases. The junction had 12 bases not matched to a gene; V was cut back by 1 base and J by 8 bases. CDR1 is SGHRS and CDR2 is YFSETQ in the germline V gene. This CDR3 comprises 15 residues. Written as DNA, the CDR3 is TGCGCCAGCAGCTTGACAAACAGCGGGATTGATCAGCAGTACTTC. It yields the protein CASSLTNSGIDQQYF.

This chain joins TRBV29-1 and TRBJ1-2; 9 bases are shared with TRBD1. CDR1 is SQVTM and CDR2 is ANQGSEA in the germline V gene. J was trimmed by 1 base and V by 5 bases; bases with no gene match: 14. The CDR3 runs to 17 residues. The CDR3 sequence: CSVYVQPGQGDNYGYTF. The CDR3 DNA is TGCAGCGTTTATGTACAGCCGGGACAGGGTGATAACTATGGCTACACCTTC.

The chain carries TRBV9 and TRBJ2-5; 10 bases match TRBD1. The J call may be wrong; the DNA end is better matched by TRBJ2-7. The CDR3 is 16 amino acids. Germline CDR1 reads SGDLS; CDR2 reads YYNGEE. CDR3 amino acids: CASSLTGTGAIYEQYF. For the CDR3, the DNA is TGTGCCAGCAGCTTAACCGGGACAGGGGCGATCTACGAGCAGTACTTC.

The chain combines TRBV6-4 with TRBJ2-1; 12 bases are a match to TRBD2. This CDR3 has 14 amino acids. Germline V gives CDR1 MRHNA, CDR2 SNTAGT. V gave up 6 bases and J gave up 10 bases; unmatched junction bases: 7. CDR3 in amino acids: CASRASGGAYEQFF. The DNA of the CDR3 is TGTGCCAGCAGAGCTAGCGGGGGGGCGTACGAGCAGTTCTTC.

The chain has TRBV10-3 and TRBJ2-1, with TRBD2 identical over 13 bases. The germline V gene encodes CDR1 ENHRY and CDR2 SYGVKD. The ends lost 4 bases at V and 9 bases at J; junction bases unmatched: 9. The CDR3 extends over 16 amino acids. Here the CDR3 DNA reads TGTGCCATCAGTGGTCGTACTAGCGGGGGGGGCAGTGAGCAGTTCTTC. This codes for CAISGRTSGGGSEQFF.

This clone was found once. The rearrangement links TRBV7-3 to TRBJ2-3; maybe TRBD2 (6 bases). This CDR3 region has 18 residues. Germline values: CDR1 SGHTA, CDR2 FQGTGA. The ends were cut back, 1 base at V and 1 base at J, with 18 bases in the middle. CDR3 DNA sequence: TGTGCCAGCAGCTTAAGTCCGGAGTCGCGGGGTGGCACAGATACGCAGTATTTT. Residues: CASSLSPESRGGTDTQYF.

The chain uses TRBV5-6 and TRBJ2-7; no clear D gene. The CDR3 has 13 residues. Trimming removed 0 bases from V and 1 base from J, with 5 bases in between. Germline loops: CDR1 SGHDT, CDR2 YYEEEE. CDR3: CASSLVTSYEQYF. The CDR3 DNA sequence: TGTGCCAGCAGCTTGGTCACTTCCTACGAGCAGTACTTC.

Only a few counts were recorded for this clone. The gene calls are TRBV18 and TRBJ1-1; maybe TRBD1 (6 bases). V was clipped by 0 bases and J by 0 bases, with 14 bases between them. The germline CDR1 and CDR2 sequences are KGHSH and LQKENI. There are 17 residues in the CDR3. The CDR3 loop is CASSPPHAGAMNTEAFF. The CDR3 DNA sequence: TGTGCCAGCTCACCACCGCATGCAGGGGCTATGAACACTGAAGCTTTCTTT. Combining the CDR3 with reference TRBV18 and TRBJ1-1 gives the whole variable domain NAGVMQNPRHLVRRRGQEARLRCSPMKGHSHVYWYRQLPEEGLKFMVYLQKENIIDESGMPKERFSAEFPKEGPSILRIQQVVRGDSAAYFCASSPPHAGAMNTEAFFGQGTRLTVV.

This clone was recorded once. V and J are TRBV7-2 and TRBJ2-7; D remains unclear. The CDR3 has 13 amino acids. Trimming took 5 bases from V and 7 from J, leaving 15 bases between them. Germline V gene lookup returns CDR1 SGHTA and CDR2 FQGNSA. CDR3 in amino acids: CASSPLLQGEQYF. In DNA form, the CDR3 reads TGTGCCAGCAGCCCTTTACTACAAGGAGAGCAGTACTTC.

CDR3 sequence: CASSLAQGGFNQPQHF. CDR3 nucleotides: TGTGCCAGCAGCTTGGCACAGGGCGGCTTCAATCAGCCCCAGCATTTT. The V and J genes are TRBV5-5 and TRBJ1-5, with a weak D call TRBD1 (6 bases). V dropped 0 bases and J dropped 3 bases, with 13 bases sitting between them. The CDR3 runs 16 residues. Germline-derived CDR1 and CDR2 are SGHKS and YYEKEE (reference sequence).

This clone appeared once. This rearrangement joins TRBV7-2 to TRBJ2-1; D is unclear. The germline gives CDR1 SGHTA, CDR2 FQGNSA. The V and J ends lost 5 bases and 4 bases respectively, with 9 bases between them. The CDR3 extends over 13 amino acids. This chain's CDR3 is CASSPPTYNEQFF. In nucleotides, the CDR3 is TGTGCCAGCAGCCCACCGACTTACAATGAGCAGTTCTTC.

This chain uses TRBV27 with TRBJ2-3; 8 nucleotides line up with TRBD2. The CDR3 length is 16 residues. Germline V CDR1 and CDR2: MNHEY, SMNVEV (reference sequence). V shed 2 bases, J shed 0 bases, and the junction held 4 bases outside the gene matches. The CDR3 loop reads CASSLRGGISTDTQYF. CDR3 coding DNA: TGTGCCAGCAGTTTACGCGGGGGGATTAGCACAGATACGCAGTATTTT.

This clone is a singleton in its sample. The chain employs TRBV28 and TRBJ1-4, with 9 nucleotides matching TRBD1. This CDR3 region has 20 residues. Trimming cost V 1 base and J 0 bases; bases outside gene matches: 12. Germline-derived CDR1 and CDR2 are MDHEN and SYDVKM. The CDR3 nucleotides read TGTGCCAGCAGTTTATATAACAGGGGGCGACTGCCCGCAACTAATGAAAAACTGTTTTTT. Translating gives CASSLYNRGRLPATNEKLFF.

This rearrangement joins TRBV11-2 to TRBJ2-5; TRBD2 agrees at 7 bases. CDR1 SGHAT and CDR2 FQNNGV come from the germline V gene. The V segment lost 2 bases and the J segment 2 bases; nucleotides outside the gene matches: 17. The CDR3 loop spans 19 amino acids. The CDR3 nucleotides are TGTGCCAGCAGCTTATTTAGGACTAGGGGAGTCGGTAGACAAGAGACCCAGTACTTC. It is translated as CASSLFRTRGVGRQETQYF.

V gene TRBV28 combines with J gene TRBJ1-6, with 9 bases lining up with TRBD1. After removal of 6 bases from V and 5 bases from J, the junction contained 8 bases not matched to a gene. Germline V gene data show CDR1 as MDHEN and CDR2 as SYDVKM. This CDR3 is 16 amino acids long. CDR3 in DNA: TGTGCCAGCAGCCTCCTACAGGGGGCTAATAATTCACCCCTCCACTTT. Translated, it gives CASSLLQGANNSPLHF.

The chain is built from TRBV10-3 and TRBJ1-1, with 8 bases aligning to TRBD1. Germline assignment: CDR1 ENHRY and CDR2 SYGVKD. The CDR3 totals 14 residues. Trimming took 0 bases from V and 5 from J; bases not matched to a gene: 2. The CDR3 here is CAISESDRETEAFF. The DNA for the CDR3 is TGTGCCATCAGTGAGTCGGACAGGGAAACTGAAGCTTTCTTT.

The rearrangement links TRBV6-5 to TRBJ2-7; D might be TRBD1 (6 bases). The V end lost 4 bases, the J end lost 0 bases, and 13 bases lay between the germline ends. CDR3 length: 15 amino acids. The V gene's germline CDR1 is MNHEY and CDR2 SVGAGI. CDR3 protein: CASSSVAGASYEQYF. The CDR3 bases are TGTGCCAGCAGTTCCGTCGCAGGGGCCTCCTACGAGCAGTACTTC.